These T cell receptor beta chains were read from a single sample in a study of CD8 T cells in Susac syndrome. A single record per CDR3 protein comes from TCRdb applying MiXCR to the immunoSEQ multiplex PCR reads. The data hold approximately 190,000 distinct CDR3 sequences, with more than 85% observed a single time. What was sequenced was CD8+ T cells from PBMCs. The receptors were sampled from a human donor with Susac syndrome. The CDR3 runs from the conserved cysteine through the conserved F or W. A D gene is named only where the DNA matches it firmly. Some rows have no size entry. The others give once, few or many, or a class for an expanded clone.

d_call: -
v_call: TRBV15
clone_size: -
j_call: TRBJ1-1
cdr3_aa: CATTPGKMNTEAFF
cdr3_nt: TGTGCCACCACTCCTGGCAAAATGAACACTGAAGCTTTCTTT

d_call: -
v_call: TRBV9
clone_size: -
j_call: TRBJ2-1
cdr3_aa: CASSVVSRLSDEQFF
cdr3_nt: TGTGCCAGCAGCGTAGTTTCCCGTTTGTCGGATGAGCAGTTCTTC

d_call: TRBD1
v_call: TRBV7-2
clone_size: -
j_call: TRBJ1-1
cdr3_aa: CASSWGQLNTEAFF
cdr3_nt: TGTGCCAGCAGCTGGGGACAGTTGAACACTGAAGCTTTCTTT

d_call: -
v_call: TRBV2
clone_size: -
j_call: TRBJ1-1
cdr3_aa: CASRETATEAFF
cdr3_nt: TGTGCCAGCAGGGAAACAGCGACTGAAGCTTTCTTT

d_call: -
v_call: TRBV4-1
clone_size: -
j_call: TRBJ2-1
cdr3_aa: CASSLQVWEQFF
cdr3_nt: TGCGCCAGCAGCCTTCAGGTGTGGGAGCAGTTCTTC

d_call: -
v_call: TRBV10-3
clone_size: -
j_call: TRBJ2-7
cdr3_aa: CAIGMGASDEQYF
cdr3_nt: TGTGCCATCGGGATGGGGGCGTCGGACGAGCAGTACTTC

d_call: -
v_call: TRBV15
clone_size: -
j_call: TRBJ2-7
cdr3_aa: CATSTLAYEQYF
cdr3_nt: TGTGCCACCAGCACTCTCGCCTACGAGCAGTACTTC

d_call: -
v_call: TRBV3-1
clone_size: -
j_call: TRBJ2-1
cdr3_aa: CASSQDNPLAASYNEQFF
cdr3_nt: TGTGCCAGCAGCCAAGATAATCCCTTAGCGGCCTCCTACAATGAGCAGTTCTTC

d_call: TRBD2
v_call: TRBV25-1
clone_size: -
j_call: TRBJ2-5
cdr3_aa: CASSERLAGVRETQYF
cdr3_nt: TGTGCCAGCAGTGAACGATTAGCGGGAGTACGAGAGACCCAGTACTTC

d_call: TRBD1
v_call: TRBV12-5
clone_size: -
j_call: TRBJ2-1
cdr3_aa: CASGLAIGGQLSYNEQFF
cdr3_nt: TGTGCTAGTGGTTTGGCTATTGGGGGACAGCTCTCCTACAATGAGCAGTTCTTC

d_call: -
v_call: TRBV27
clone_size: once
j_call: TRBJ2-3
cdr3_aa: CASSFGSADTQYF
cdr3_nt: TGTGCCAGCAGTTTTGGGTCCGCAGATACGCAGTATTTT

d_call: -
v_call: TRBV12-3/TRBV12-4
clone_size: -
j_call: TRBJ1-5
cdr3_aa: CASSPTGSNQPQHF
cdr3_nt: TGTGCCAGCAGTCCTACAGGCAGCAATCAGCCCCAGCATTTT

d_call: -
v_call: TRBV28
clone_size: -
j_call: TRBJ2-3
cdr3_aa: CASSQPGTRSTDTQYF
cdr3_nt: TGTGCCAGCAGCCAACCCGGGACACGGAGCACAGATACGCAGTATTTT

d_call: TRBD1
v_call: TRBV6-5
clone_size: -
j_call: TRBJ2-7
cdr3_aa: CASSYGQGASYEQYF
cdr3_nt: TGTGCCAGCAGTTACGGACAGGGGGCCTCCTACGAGCAGTACTTC

d_call: -
v_call: TRBV4-1
clone_size: -
j_call: TRBJ1-5
cdr3_aa: CASSPVESSNQPQHF
cdr3_nt: TGCGCCAGCAGCCCAGTAGAGAGTAGCAATCAGCCCCAGCATTTT

d_call: -
v_call: TRBV5-1
clone_size: -
j_call: TRBJ2-5
cdr3_aa: CASSLAHPTGREWETQYF
cdr3_nt: TGCGCCAGCAGCTTGGCCCACCCGACAGGAAGGGAATGGGAGACCCAGTACTTC

d_call: TRBD2
v_call: TRBV9
clone_size: -
j_call: TRBJ2-3
cdr3_aa: CASSARGSGGPGDTQYF
cdr3_nt: TGTGCCAGCAGCGCGCGGGGTAGCGGGGGCCCCGGGGATACGCAGTATTTT

d_call: -
v_call: TRBV29-1
clone_size: -
j_call: TRBJ2-7
cdr3_aa: CSVEVKDSYEQYF
cdr3_nt: TGCAGCGTTGAGGTCAAGGACTCCTACGAGCAGTACTTC

d_call: -
v_call: TRBV2
clone_size: -
j_call: TRBJ1-2
cdr3_aa: CASSEGQGSYGYTF
cdr3_nt: TGTGCCAGCAGTGAAGGCCAGGGAAGCTATGGCTACACCTTC

d_call: -
v_call: TRBV20-1
clone_size: -
j_call: TRBJ2-4
cdr3_aa: CSASGMGIQYF
cdr3_nt: TGCAGTGCTTCCGGTATGGGCATTCAGTACTTC

d_call: TRBD2
v_call: TRBV24-1
clone_size: -
j_call: TRBJ2-3
cdr3_aa: CATAAGLTDTQYF
cdr3_nt: TGTGCCACCGCTGCGGGACTAACAGATACGCAGTATTTT

d_call: -
v_call: TRBV5-6
clone_size: -
j_call: TRBJ2-7
cdr3_aa: CASSLVGTYEQYF
cdr3_nt: TGTGCCAGCAGCTTGGTCGGTACCTACGAGCAGTACTTC

d_call: -
v_call: TRBV7-9
clone_size: -
j_call: TRBJ2-1
cdr3_aa: CASSLALTKMSSYNEQFF
cdr3_nt: TGTGCCAGCAGCTTAGCGCTAACGAAAATGAGCTCCTACAATGAGCAGTTCTTC

d_call: TRBD1
v_call: TRBV12-3/TRBV12-4
clone_size: -
j_call: TRBJ1-2
cdr3_aa: CASLVGTGINYGYTF
cdr3_nt: TGTGCCAGCCTAGTCGGGACAGGGATTAACTATGGCTACACCTTC

d_call: TRBD2
v_call: TRBV6-2/TRBV6-3
clone_size: -
j_call: TRBJ2-3
cdr3_aa: CASSYFGTTSTDTQYF
cdr3_nt: TGTGCCAGCAGTTACTTCGGGACTACCTCGACGGATACGCAGTATTTT

d_call: -
v_call: TRBV6-6
clone_size: -
j_call: TRBJ2-7
cdr3_aa: CASSLRDSTYEQYF
cdr3_nt: TGTGCCAGCAGTTTGAGGGACTCCACCTACGAGCAGTACTTC

d_call: -
v_call: TRBV24-1
clone_size: -
j_call: TRBJ2-3
cdr3_aa: CATSVHSTDTQYF
cdr3_nt: TGTGCCACCAGTGTACACTCCACAGATACGCAGTATTTT

d_call: TRBD1
v_call: TRBV7-9
clone_size: -
j_call: TRBJ2-2
cdr3_aa: CASSLSIIRDRQNTGELFF
cdr3_nt: TGTGCCAGCAGCTTATCGATAATTAGGGACAGGCAGAACACCGGGGAGCTGTTTTTT

d_call: -
v_call: TRBV9
clone_size: once
j_call: TRBJ1-2
cdr3_aa: CASSVGGAGYTF
cdr3_nt: TGTGCCAGCAGCGTCGGGGGGGCCGGCTACACCTTC

d_call: -
v_call: TRBV29-1
clone_size: -
j_call: TRBJ2-2
cdr3_aa: CSVEDSDLNTGELFF
cdr3_nt: TGCAGCGTTGAAGATAGTGACTTGAACACCGGGGAGCTGTTTTTT

d_call: -
v_call: TRBV6-5
clone_size: -
j_call: TRBJ1-1
cdr3_aa: CASSYSLGGNTEAFF
cdr3_nt: TGTGCCAGCAGTTACTCGCTGGGGGGGAACACTGAAGCTTTCTTT

d_call: TRBD2
v_call: TRBV6-5
clone_size: -
j_call: TRBJ2-7
cdr3_aa: CASRYYSSGSTYEQYF
cdr3_nt: TGTGCCAGCAGGTACTACTCTAGCGGGAGTACCTACGAGCAGTACTTC

d_call: -
v_call: TRBV24-1
clone_size: -
j_call: TRBJ2-2
cdr3_aa: CATRAAWGNGELFF
cdr3_nt: TGTGCCACCAGAGCTGCGTGGGGGAACGGGGAGCTGTTTTTT

d_call: -
v_call: TRBV4-1
clone_size: -
j_call: TRBJ1-3
cdr3_aa: CASSPLLSSGNTIYF
cdr3_nt: TGCGCCAGCAGCCCACTTCTGAGCTCTGGAAACACCATATATTTT

d_call: TRBD1
v_call: TRBV10-3
clone_size: -
j_call: TRBJ2-3
cdr3_aa: CAISGVGQGTDTQYF
cdr3_nt: TGTGCCATCAGTGGCGTGGGACAGGGCACAGATACGCAGTATTTT

d_call: -
v_call: TRBV28
clone_size: -
j_call: TRBJ1-2
cdr3_aa: CASLAAVYGYTF
cdr3_nt: TGTGCCAGCCTCGCTGCCGTCTATGGCTACACCTTC

d_call: TRBD1
v_call: TRBV5-6
clone_size: -
j_call: TRBJ2-7
cdr3_aa: CASSLYGTGGEQYF
cdr3_nt: TGTGCCAGCAGCTTGTATGGGACAGGGGGTGAGCAGTACTTC

d_call: -
v_call: TRBV30
clone_size: -
j_call: TRBJ2-7
cdr3_aa: CAWSWGAYEQYF
cdr3_nt: TGTGCCTGGAGTTGGGGCGCATACGAGCAGTACTTC

d_call: TRBD1
v_call: TRBV4-1
clone_size: -
j_call: TRBJ1-5
cdr3_aa: CASSYGTGGQPQHF
cdr3_nt: TGCGCCAGCAGCTATGGGACAGGGGGACAGCCCCAGCATTTT

d_call: -
v_call: TRBV27
clone_size: few
j_call: TRBJ2-3
cdr3_aa: CASSLLSTDTQYF
cdr3_nt: TGTGCCAGCAGTTTATTAAGCACAGATACGCAGTATTTT

d_call: -
v_call: TRBV28
clone_size: -
j_call: TRBJ2-6
cdr3_aa: CASSLTWGTGANVLTF
cdr3_nt: TGTGCCAGCAGTTTGACTTGGGGCACTGGGGCCAACGTCCTGACTTTC

d_call: TRBD2
v_call: TRBV3-1
clone_size: -
j_call: TRBJ2-3
cdr3_aa: CASSQDTSGSDTQYF
cdr3_nt: TGTGCCAGCAGCCAAGACACTAGCGGGTCAGATACGCAGTATTTT

d_call: -
v_call: TRBV4-1
clone_size: -
j_call: TRBJ2-2
cdr3_aa: CASSVGTPAGTGELFF
cdr3_nt: TGCGCCAGCAGCGTCGGGACCCCGGCGGGCACCGGGGAGCTGTTTTTT

d_call: -
v_call: TRBV20-1
clone_size: -
j_call: TRBJ2-1
cdr3_aa: CSAPLTGSSYNEQFF
cdr3_nt: TGCAGTGCTCCCTTAACAGGTAGCTCCTACAATGAGCAGTTCTTC

d_call: -
v_call: TRBV28
clone_size: -
j_call: TRBJ2-1
cdr3_aa: CASRPQGYNEQFF
cdr3_nt: TGTGCCAGCAGACCCCAGGGTTACAATGAGCAGTTCTTC

d_call: -
v_call: TRBV29-1
clone_size: -
j_call: TRBJ1-4
cdr3_aa: CSVEVPNDREKLFF
cdr3_nt: TGCAGCGTTGAAGTGCCGAACGATCGCGAAAAACTGTTTTTT

d_call: -
v_call: TRBV3-1
clone_size: -
j_call: TRBJ2-5
cdr3_aa: CASSQDGVHQETQYF
cdr3_nt: TGTGCCAGCAGCCAAGATGGGGTTCACCAAGAGACCCAGTACTTC

d_call: -
v_call: TRBV29-1
clone_size: -
j_call: TRBJ1-1
cdr3_aa: CSVSGRTSNTEAFF
cdr3_nt: TGCAGCGTTTCTGGACGGACGTCGAACACTGAAGCTTTCTTT

d_call: TRBD2
v_call: TRBV3-1
clone_size: -
j_call: TRBJ2-3
cdr3_aa: CASSQLPLAGDTDTQYF
cdr3_nt: TGTGCCAGCAGCCAGCTACCACTAGCGGGGGATACAGATACGCAGTATTTT

d_call: TRBD2
v_call: TRBV20-1
clone_size: -
j_call: TRBJ2-5
cdr3_aa: CSARGKAGDQETQYF
cdr3_nt: TGCAGTGCTAGAGGAAAAGCGGGGGACCAAGAGACCCAGTACTTC

d_call: TRBD2
v_call: TRBV6-2/TRBV6-3
clone_size: -
j_call: TRBJ2-3
cdr3_aa: CASSYRTSGGERDTQYF
cdr3_nt: TGTGCCAGCAGTTACCGAACTAGCGGGGGGGAAAGAGATACGCAGTATTTT

d_call: TRBD2
v_call: TRBV7-9
clone_size: -
j_call: TRBJ2-3
cdr3_aa: CASSQGTSSSDTQYF
cdr3_nt: TGTGCCAGCAGCCAAGGGACTAGCTCTAGCGATACGCAGTATTTT

d_call: -
v_call: TRBV5-1
clone_size: -
j_call: TRBJ1-4
cdr3_aa: CASSLLLLEGRSNEKLFF
cdr3_nt: TGCGCCAGCAGCTTGCTTTTGCTCGAGGGGCGTTCTAATGAAAAACTGTTTTTT

d_call: TRBD2
v_call: TRBV13
clone_size: -
j_call: TRBJ2-1
cdr3_aa: CASSLGLMREHYNEQFF
cdr3_nt: TGTGCCAGCAGCTTAGGGCTGATGCGGGAGCACTACAATGAGCAGTTCTTC

d_call: -
v_call: TRBV9
clone_size: -
j_call: TRBJ2-1
cdr3_aa: CASSVGGRLNEQFF
cdr3_nt: TGTGCCAGCAGCGTAGGGGGGAGGCTGAATGAGCAGTTCTTC

d_call: -
v_call: TRBV27
clone_size: -
j_call: TRBJ2-5
cdr3_aa: CASSGFGETQYF
cdr3_nt: TGTGCCAGCAGTGGTTTCGGGGAGACCCAGTACTTC

d_call: -
v_call: TRBV12-3/TRBV12-4
clone_size: -
j_call: TRBJ1-2
cdr3_aa: CASSPDPAGGGYTF
cdr3_nt: TGTGCCAGCAGTCCGGACCCCGCGGGGGGTGGCTACACCTTC

d_call: -
v_call: TRBV5-6
clone_size: once
j_call: TRBJ1-3
cdr3_aa: CASRTGYGNTIYF
cdr3_nt: TGTGCCAGCAGAACAGGTTATGGAAACACCATATATTTT

d_call: -
v_call: TRBV12-3/TRBV12-4
clone_size: -
j_call: TRBJ2-7
cdr3_aa: CASSLDQGPTYEQYF
cdr3_nt: TGTGCCAGCAGTTTGGATCAGGGGCCCACCTACGAGCAGTACTTC

d_call: -
v_call: TRBV13
clone_size: -
j_call: TRBJ2-7
cdr3_aa: CASSSRGPRSVYEQYF
cdr3_nt: TGTGCCAGCAGCTCCCGGGGGCCTAGGTCGGTATACGAGCAGTACTTC